The rows below give T cell receptor beta chains drawn from one sample of a study of T-cell reconstitution after alpha-beta-depleted transplantation in children. TCRdb independently ran MiXCR on the PCR reads; one entry per CDR3 protein. The table lists around 370,000 distinct CDR3 sequences, around 15% of them singletons. The sample in question was PBMCs, mostly from graft donor cells, obtained 360 days after TCRalphabeta/CD19-depleted stem cell transplant. These receptor sequences come from a male patient aged 2 to 10 who had a stem cell transplant for acute lymphoblastic leukemia, so the T cells may come from the graft donor. CDR3s include the opening cysteine and the closing phenylalanine or tryptophan. D genes are given only for firm matches. Clone size, where shown, is once, few, many, or a class for clones that have expanded.

-,-,TRBJ2-5,TRBV20-1,TGCAGTGGTGTAAGAGGAGGAACGGAGACCCAGTACTTC,CSGVRGGTETQYF
TRBD2,-,TRBJ2-5,TRBV4-1,TGCGCCAGCAGCCAAGATCCTAGCGGGAGAAGGGAGACCCAGTACTTC,CASSQDPSGRRETQYF
TRBD2,few,TRBJ2-3,TRBV6-5,TGTGCCAGCAGTTACCGGGCGGGAGTGACAGATACGCAGTATTTT,CASSYRAGVTDTQYF
-,many,TRBJ1-4,TRBV9,TGTGCCAGCAGCTCTAACCCTCGGACTGCCGACTCGAATGAAAAACTGTTTTTT,CASSSNPRTADSNEKLFF
-,-,TRBJ2-3,TRBV5-1,TGCGCCAGCAGCCCTCCCGGGCCTAGCACAGATACGCAGTATTTT,CASSPPGPSTDTQYF
TRBD2,-,TRBJ2-2,TRBV7-6,TGTGCCAGCAGCTTAGGGTCGGGACTAGTGTCGGTCGGGGAGCTGTTTTTT,CASSLGSGLVSVGELFF
-,few,TRBJ2-2,TRBV3-1,TGTGCCAGCAGCATTCTAGTACAGACCGGGGAGCTGTTTTTT,CASSILVQTGELFF
-,-,TRBJ2-7,TRBV5-5,TGTGCCAGCAGCCCCCCGCCCCCGGGGGAGCAGTACTTC,CASSPPPPGEQYF
-,many,TRBJ2-3,TRBV5-1,TGCGCCAGCAGCTTGTCTATCGGGGGGCCAGATACGCAGTATTTT,CASSLSIGGPDTQYF
-,few,TRBJ2-7,TRBV10-3,TGTGCCATCAGTGACGGGGACGAGCAGTACTTC,CAISDGDEQYF
-,few,TRBJ1-5,TRBV12-3/TRBV12-4,TGTGCCAGCAGTGCTACAGGGTATCAGCCCCAGCATTTT,CASSATGYQPQHF
TRBD1,-,TRBJ1-3,TRBV11-2,TGTGCCAGCAGCATACGACAGGGGGCAGCTGGAAACACCATATATTTT,CASSIRQGAAGNTIYF
-,few,TRBJ2-4,TRBV20-1,TGCAGTGCTAGCTCCGGGAACAGCCTCCAAGGGGCCAAAAACATTCAGTACTTC,CSASSGNSLQGAKNIQYF
TRBD1,-,TRBJ2-7,TRBV5-1,TGCGCCAGCCTAGGACAGGGATCCTACGAGCAGTACTTC,CASLGQGSYEQYF
-,-,TRBJ1-3,TRBV29-1,TGCAGCGTTGTGACAAATGGAAACACCATATATTTT,CSVVTNGNTIYF
TRBD2,-,TRBJ2-2,TRBV3-1,TGTGCCAGCAGCCAAGTGGGGACTAGAACCGGGGAGCTGTTTTTT,CASSQVGTRTGELFF
-,few,TRBJ2-5,TRBV12-3/TRBV12-4,TGTGCCAGCAGTTTAACGCACCCCCCAACAGGGCAAGAGACCCAGTACTTC,CASSLTHPPTGQETQYF
-,-,TRBJ2-1,TRBV11-1,TGTGCCAGCAGCTTAGCTCGGGGCCATCCCCCCAGGGGATACAATGAGCAGTTCTTC,CASSLARGHPPRGYNEQFF
-,few,TRBJ1-2,TRBV4-2,TGTGCCAGCAGCCAAGATCTTAGCACCTATGGCTACACCTTC,CASSQDLSTYGYTF
-,many,TRBJ2-1,TRBV12-3/TRBV12-4,TGTGCCAGCAACCCCTTTGGGTACTCCTACAATGAGCAGTTCTTC,CASNPFGYSYNEQFF
-,few,TRBJ2-7,TRBV27,TGTGCCAGCAGCATACACGGGGGGCAGGAATTTTACGAGCAGTACTTC,CASSIHGGQEFYEQYF
-,many,TRBJ2-1,TRBV20-1,TGCAGTGCTAGTGGCCCCTATGTAATAAGCTCCTACAATGAGCAGTTCTTC,CSASGPYVISSYNEQFF
TRBD2,-,TRBJ2-1,TRBV20-1,TGCAGTGCTAGAATGGCTAGCGGGTACAATGAGCAGTTCTTC,CSARMASGYNEQFF
TRBD2,few,TRBJ2-3,TRBV28,TGTGCCAGCAGTTTAGATCCTGCTAGCGGGAGTCTCACAGATACGCAGTATTTT,CASSLDPASGSLTDTQYF
TRBD2,many,TRBJ2-1,TRBV12-3/TRBV12-4,TGTGCCAGCAGTGGTCGACTAGCGGGAGTCGCGTATGAGCAGTTCTTC,CASSGRLAGVAYEQFF
-,once,TRBJ2-1,TRBV4-2,TGTGCCAGCAGCCAAGCAAGGGGATTGGGGGCTGAGCAGTTCTTC,CASSQARGLGAEQFF
TRBD2,-,TRBJ2-7,TRBV7-8,TGTGCCAGCAGCTTATATCGGGGGGGGACCTACGAGCAGTACTTC,CASSLYRGGTYEQYF
-,many,TRBJ2-5,TRBV7-8,TGTGCCAGCAGCTTAGTAGGCAGGTCAGAGACCCAGTACTTC,CASSLVGRSETQYF
TRBD1,-,TRBJ1-2,TRBV5-6,TGTGCCAGCAGCTTGGAACGGGACAGGGTCCGCTCGGTCTATGGCTACACCTTC,CASSLERDRVRSVYGYTF
-,-,TRBJ2-1,TRBV4-1,TGCGCCAGCAGCCAAGAAGGTCATGCGGTAAGGGGTGAGCAGTTCTTC,CASSQEGHAVRGEQFF
-,few,TRBJ2-5,TRBV10-3,TGTGCCATCAGTGAAGGGACGTCGGAAGAGACCCAGTACTTC,CAISEGTSEETQYF
-,once,TRBJ2-7,TRBV7-2,TGTGCCAGCAGCTTAGCGGGGCACAGGGAGTCGTACTTC,CASSLAGHRESYF
-,many,TRBJ2-7,TRBV5-6,TGTGCCAGCAGCTCCCCTGGGATCCTAAGCTACGAGCAGTACTTC,CASSSPGILSYEQYF
-,few,TRBJ2-7,TRBV20-1,TGCAGTGCTACCCCGGGGCCCTACTACGAGCAGTACTTC,CSATPGPYYEQYF
-,many,TRBJ2-7,TRBV28,TGTGCCAGCGGACCTCCGGGCAAGAAGTACTTC,CASGPPGKKYF
-,few,TRBJ1-6,TRBV6-5,TGTGCCAGCAGTTACGTTGATAATTCACCCCTCCACTTT,CASSYVDNSPLHF
-,-,TRBJ2-7,TRBV20-1,TGCAGTGCCGCAACCCATGGGTTTACATCCTACGAGCAGTACTTC,CSAATHGFTSYEQYF
TRBD1,many,TRBJ1-6,TRBV4-1,TGCGCCAGCAGCCAAGGACAGGGTAAATCACCCCTCCACTTT,CASSQGQGKSPLHF
-,-,TRBJ2-7,TRBV18,TGTGCCAGCTCACGTTCGAACCGTTGGGACGAGCAGTACTTC,CASSRSNRWDEQYF
-,few,TRBJ1-1,TRBV29-1,TGCAGCGTTGAAGATTTAGGGGTCATGAACACTGAAGCTTTCTTT,CSVEDLGVMNTEAFF
TRBD2,few,TRBJ2-3,TRBV11-2,TGTGCCAGCAGCCTCACTAGCGTCGCTACGCAGTATTTT,CASSLTSVATQYF
-,many,TRBJ2-3,TRBV14,TGTGCCAGCAGCCGCCTAGGGTGGTACACAGATACGCAGTATTTT,CASSRLGWYTDTQYF
-,-,TRBJ1-6,TRBV5-1,TGCGCCAGCAGGTCCTCCTATAATTCACCCCTCCACTTT,CASRSSYNSPLHF
-,-,TRBJ2-1,TRBV20-1,TGCAGTGCTGGTCAGACGGCGTATGAGCAGTTCTTC,CSAGQTAYEQFF
-,-,TRBJ2-1,TRBV20-1,TGCAGTGCTAGAGTGAGGGACTCCTACAATGAGCAGTTCTTC,CSARVRDSYNEQFF
-,few,TRBJ1-1,TRBV4-2,TGTGCCAGCAGCCAAGACCCGAGGACATGGGAAATGAGAAACACTGAAGCTTTCTTT,CASSQDPRTWEMRNTEAFF
-,-,TRBJ2-1,TRBV11-2,TGTGCCAGCAGCTTAAGCCACCTTTACAATGAGCAGTTCTTC,CASSLSHLYNEQFF
TRBD2,many,TRBJ2-7,TRBV10-3,TGTGCCATCAGTGAGACGGGACTAACCTACGAGCAGTACTTC,CAISETGLTYEQYF
TRBD1,-,TRBJ2-2,TRBV5-5,TGTGCCAGCAGCCTCCCCGACAGGGCTGCCGACACCGGGGAGCTGTTTTTT,CASSLPDRAADTGELFF
TRBD1,few,TRBJ1-4,TRBV6-1,TGTGCCAGCGGAGTAGGGGGCTGGGGTGAAAAACTGTTTTTT,CASGVGGWGEKLFF
-,few,TRBJ1-6,TRBV12-3/TRBV12-4,TGTGCCAGCAGTTTACGTGGGGGCCCAAATTCACCCCTCCACTTT,CASSLRGGPNSPLHF
TRBD2,many,TRBJ2-1,TRBV4-3,TGCGCCAGCAGCCAAGACGTGACTAGCGGGAGTTGGAATAATGAGCAGTTCTTC,CASSQDVTSGSWNNEQFF
-,few,TRBJ1-4,TRBV25-1,TGTGCCAGCAGTGAAGGGAACCGGGGCCACCCGAGTGAAAAACTGTTTTTT,CASSEGNRGHPSEKLFF
TRBD1,few,TRBJ1-5,TRBV24-1,TGTGCCACCAGTGATTTGTGGACAGGGGCCCCGCGCCAGCCCCAGCATTTT,CATSDLWTGAPRQPQHF
-,-,TRBJ2-2,TRBV10-3,TGTGCCATCGTAAAGGACTCATATAAGATACCGAACACCGGGGAGCTGTTTTTT,CAIVKDSYKIPNTGELFF
-,-,TRBJ2-1,TRBV4-1,TGCGCCAGCAGCCACGAAAAGGAACTTACACCCTACAATGAGCAGTTCTTC,CASSHEKELTPYNEQFF